These 26 T cell receptor beta chains share one sample of origin, sequenced in a study of T cells after posttransplantation cyclophosphamide listed by TCRdb under 2016. The library came from the immunoSEQ multiplex PCR assay. TCRdb re-hosts the immuneACCESS table, in-frame sequences only. Its copies lack some clones; in the studies checked, an unresolved V gene accounts for under half of them, and the cause for the rest is not known. The sample includes 30,000 or so clones, with roughly 88% observed a single time. The top ten hold less than 3.5% of the sample. The sample was PBMCs. The receptors come from a man aged 50 or older.

This clone was recorded only once. This rearrangement joins TRBV28 to TRBJ2-7; D call uncertain. This CDR3 spans 10 amino acids. Trimming cost V 8 bases and J 3 bases, with 5 bases left between them. Germline CDR1 reads MDHEN; CDR2 reads SYDVKM. The CDR3 spells CASGIYEQYF. CDR3 in DNA: TGTGCCAGCGGCATCTACGAGCAGTACTTC.

The genes are TRBV6-5 and TRBJ2-5; no clear D gene. The V and J ends lost 6 bases and 4 bases respectively, with 18 bases between them. Germline values: CDR1 MNHEY, CDR2 SVGAGI. The length of the CDR3 is 15 residues. This CDR3 is CASSRTASARETQYF. CDR3 sequence (DNA): TGTGCCAGCAGCCGCACAGCTTCGGCCCGAGAGACCCAGTACTTC.

The V gene is TRBV4-1, the J gene TRBJ1-2; D gene unclear. The CDR3 covers 17 residues. Trimming stripped 0 bases from V and 1 base from J, with 15 bases between. Germline CDR1 is MGHRA and CDR2 is YSYEKL. CDR3 sequence: CASSQEIYSPLNYGYTF. Written as DNA, the CDR3 is TGCGCCAGCAGCCAAGAAATCTACAGCCCTCTTAACTATGGCTACACCTTC.

CDR3 amino acids: CASSLRLGVKLYGYTF. The CDR3 DNA follows: TGTGCCAGCAGCTTGAGGTTAGGGGTTAAACTCTATGGCTACACCTTC. V is TRBV5-6 and J is TRBJ1-2; D might be TRBD1 (5 bases). Germline loops: CDR1 SGHDT, CDR2 YYEEEE. This CDR3 is built from 16 residues. V was clipped by 1 base and J by 4 bases, with 17 bases between them. Drawing the rest from reference TRBV5-6 and TRBJ1-2, the complete variable domain is DAGVTQSPTHLIKTRGQQVTLRCSPKSGHDTVSWYQQALGQGPQFIFQYYEEEERQRGNFPDRFSGHQFPNYSSELNVNALLLGDSALYLCASSLRLGVKLYGYTFGSGTRLTVV.

The chain carries TRBV5-6 and TRBJ2-5, with 11 bases lining up with TRBD2. Trimming at V came to 3 bases and at J to 5 bases, leaving 9 bases not matched to a gene. CDR1 SGHDT and CDR2 YYEEEE come from the germline V gene. The CDR3 is 16 residues long. DNA for the CDR3: TGTGCCAGCAGCTCCATAGCGGGAGGGCCATCGGAGACCCAGTACTTC. Residues: CASSSIAGGPSETQYF.

The V gene is TRBV27, the J gene TRBJ2-1, with a tentative D call TRBD2 (5 bases). Germline V gene sequence: CDR1 MNHEY, CDR2 SMNVEV (reference sequence). The V end lost 3 bases, the J end lost 6 bases, and 9 bases lay between the germline ends. The CDR3 loop spans 13 amino acids. Here the CDR3 reads CASSFPGSNEQFF. The CDR3, as DNA: TGTGCCAGCAGTTTCCCGGGGAGCAATGAGCAGTTCTTC.

The chain uses TRBV9 and TRBJ2-3; D possibly corresponds to TRBD2 (6 bases). Per the germline V gene, CDR1 is SGDLS and CDR2 is YYNGEE. This CDR3 has 15 residues. V lost 5 bases, J lost 1 base, and 14 bases lay in between. The CDR3 DNA follows: TGTGCCAGCAGAGATCTAGCGACAGGCACAGATACGCAGTATTTT. Protein product: CASRDLATGTDTQYF.

The V gene is TRBV21-1, the J gene TRBJ1-6; the table calls TRBD1, which could not be checked here. TRBV21-1 is assigned pseudogene status. This CDR3 region has 14 residues. CDR3 region: CASSRGRELSPLHF. The CDR3 bases are TGTGCCAGCAGCAGGGGCAGAGAGCTTTCACCCCTCCACTTT.

This chain links TRBV29-1 with TRBJ2-7, with D possibly being TRBD2 (5 bases). From germline, CDR1 is SQVTM and CDR2 ANQGSEA. The V gene lost 1 base and the J gene lost 2 bases, with 18 bases spanning the gap. The CDR3 contains 16 residues. The CDR3 region is CSVEGREGARTYEQYF. For the CDR3, the DNA is TGCAGCGTTGAAGGCCGAGAGGGCGCTCGCACCTACGAGCAGTACTTC.

The V call is TRBV28, the J call TRBJ1-2; D is possibly TRBD1 (6 bases). The CDR3 is 16 residues long. V was clipped by 6 bases and J by 0 bases, with 17 bases between them. Germline V gene data show CDR1 as MDHEN and CDR2 as SYDVKM. In DNA form, the CDR3 reads TGTGCCAGCAGCACCAATGGACAGCCAGCTAACTATGGCTACACCTTC. Its protein product is CASSTNGQPANYGYTF.

Comment on this clone: The identical CDR3 is also encoded by other nucleotide sequences in the sample. This rearrangement joins TRBV18 to TRBJ1-3; tentative D call: TRBD1 (6 bases). V was shortened by 2 bases and J by 7 bases, with 12 bases between the two germline ends. The CDR3 covers 14 residues. The germline V gene has CDR1 KGHSH and CDR2 LQKENI. The CDR3 sequence is CASSPLTGGNTIYF. CDR3 nucleotide sequence: TGTGCCAGCTCACCATTGACAGGTGGGAACACCATATATTTT.

This clone was found a few times. J is TRBJ1-1 and V is TRBV27; 7 bases match TRBD1. Looked up from germline, CDR1 is MNHEY and CDR2 is SMNVEV (reference sequence). The CDR3 is 18 amino acids. Trimming removed 7 bases from V and 1 base from J; junction bases left unmatched: 18. The CDR3 DNA sequence: TGTGCCAGCATGCCGACAAGGACAGGCGGAGCCTCGAACACTGAAGCTTTCTTT. Protein product: CASMPTRTGGASNTEAFF.

The chain links TRBV9 to TRBJ1-4; a possible D gene is TRBD1 (5 bases). CDR1 and CDR2 (germline): SGDLS, YYNGEE. The length of the CDR3 is 14 residues. V gave up 1 base and J gave up 4 bases, with 8 bases separating them. CDR3 sequence: CASSVRGDNEKLFF. The CDR3 DNA reads TGTGCCAGCAGCGTAAGGGGTGATAATGAAAAACTGTTTTTT.

This chain uses TRBV2 with TRBJ1-4; 9 nucleotides align to TRBD1. From germline, CDR1 is SNHLY and CDR2 FYNNEI. The CDR3 is 14 residues long. Germline trimming cut 6 bases from V and 7 bases from J; bases unmatched to any gene: 6. CDR3: CASRDDRGFEKLFF. The CDR3 DNA follows: TGTGCCAGCAGGGACGACAGGGGGTTTGAAAAACTGTTTTTT.

The rearrangement links TRBV7-9 to TRBJ2-7, with D tentatively TRBD1 (5 bases). In germline, CDR1 is SEHNR, CDR2 FQNEAQ (reference sequence). V was shortened by 1 base and J by 7 bases, with 14 bases between the two germline ends. The CDR3 length is 14 residues. The CDR3 loop reads CASSLGARGWEQYF. CDR3 DNA sequence: TGTGCCAGCAGCTTAGGGGCAAGGGGCTGGGAGCAGTACTTC. The variable domain in full, completed from reference TRBV7-9 and TRBJ2-7, reads DTGVSQNPRHKITKRGQNVTFRCDPISEHNRLYWYRQTLGQGPEFLTYFQNEAQLEKSRLLSDRFSAERPKGSFSTLEIQRTEQGDSAMYLCASSLGARGWEQYFGPGTRLTVT.

There are a few counts of this clone. The gene calls are TRBV2 and TRBJ1-1, with a possible D match to TRBD1 (6 bases). Germline assignment: CDR1 SNHLY and CDR2 FYNNEI. The CDR3 runs 12 residues. V gave up 10 bases and J gave up 4 bases, with 13 bases separating them. For the CDR3, the DNA is TGTGCCACCCAGACGACAGGCACTGAAGCTTTCTTT. Protein: CATQTTGTEAFF.

This clone was observed once. J is TRBJ2-2 and V is TRBV7-2, with 8 bases matching TRBD2. CDR1 and CDR2 from the germline V gene are SGHTA and FQGNSA. The trim removed 6 bases at V and 5 bases at J, leaving 5 bases unmatched. This CDR3 contains 14 residues. CDR3 DNA: TGTGCCAGCAGATCGGGGGGGAGGACCGGGGAGCTGTTTTTT. It is translated as CASRSGGRTGELFF.

The chain joins TRBV4-2 to TRBJ2-3; 8 bases match TRBD1. This CDR3 comprises 16 residues. J lost 2 bases, V lost 0 bases, and 4 bases had no gene match. CDR1 is LGHNA and CDR2 is YNFKEQ in the germline V gene. CDR3 nucleotide sequence: TGTGCCAGCAGCCAAGAACAGGGACAGGTCACAGATACGCAGTATTTT. Translation gives CASSQEQGQVTDTQYF.

This rearrangement joins TRBV4-3 to TRBJ1-5; 7 bases agree with TRBD1. Germline V gene lookup returns CDR1 LGHNA and CDR2 YSLEER. The CDR3 has 13 amino acids. The trim removed 4 bases at V and 7 bases at J, leaving 4 bases unmatched. CDR3 in DNA: TGCGCCAGCAGCCCCAGACAGGGCCAGCCCCAGCATTTT. It yields the protein CASSPRQGQPQHF.

This chain uses TRBV6-4 with TRBJ1-5; a weak D match, TRBD1 (6 bases). The CDR3 runs 18 residues. The germline V and J ends were trimmed by 0 bases and 4 bases, with 19 bases remaining between them. Germline V CDR1 and CDR2: MRHNA, SNTAGT. CDR3 nucleotide sequence: TGTGCCAGCAGTGACTCGAGGGAACAGAGGGGGGGAAATCAGCCCCAGCATTTT. This encodes CASSDSREQRGGNQPQHF.

The chain recombines TRBV14 with TRBJ1-3; possible D gene TRBD1, 5 bases. The CDR3 has 16 amino acids. From germline, CDR1 is SGHDN and CDR2 FVKESK. The V end was cut by 1 base, the J end by 0 bases, with 10 bases between. The CDR3 reads CASSQGRANSGNTIYF. CDR3 DNA sequence: TGTGCCAGCAGCCAAGGCAGGGCCAACTCTGGAAACACCATATATTTT.

The chain combines TRBV19 with TRBJ1-6; unclear D gene. The CDR3 consists of 14 residues. Germline assignment: CDR1 LNHDA and CDR2 SQIVND (reference sequence). Trimming removed 3 bases at V and 8 bases at J, with 11 bases between. The CDR3 protein is CASSMFVSYSPLHF. CDR3 in DNA: TGTGCCAGTAGTATGTTCGTTTCCTATTCACCCCTCCACTTT.

The rearrangement joins TRBV5-1 to TRBJ2-5; the match to TRBD2 covers 8 bases. The DNA matches TRBJ2-7 better at its end, which makes the J call doubtful. CDR1 and CDR2 from the germline V gene are SGHRS and YFSETQ. This CDR3 spans 16 amino acids. CDR3 DNA: TGCGCCAGCAGCTTGGAGGCTAGCGGGTTGTCCTACGAGCAGTACTTC. Encoded protein: CASSLEASGLSYEQYF.

V is TRBV28 and J is TRBJ1-2, with D tentatively TRBD1 (6 bases). The V gene lost 2 bases and the J gene lost 4 bases, with 11 bases spanning the gap. In germline, CDR1 is MDHEN, CDR2 SYDVKM. CDR3 length: 14 amino acids. Written as DNA, the CDR3 is TGTGCCAGCAGTTTAGGTGGACAGCTCTATGGCTACACCTTC. Translation: CASSLGGQLYGYTF.

The chain has TRBV5-1 and TRBJ2-7; 7 bases line up with TRBD2. The CDR3 sequence is 14 residues long. CDR1 is SGHRS and CDR2 is YFSETQ in the germline V gene. The V gene end was trimmed by 4 bases and the J gene end by 5 bases; junction bases not matched to a gene: 9. The CDR3 protein is CASSVLSSGDEQYF. The CDR3 nucleotides read TGCGCCAGCAGCGTTTTGTCTAGCGGCGACGAGCAGTACTTC.

V usage is TRBV9 and J usage is TRBJ2-2; 9 bases fit TRBD1. V was clipped by 2 bases and J by 4 bases; unmatched bases: 6. Looked up from germline, CDR1 is SGDLS and CDR2 is YYNGEE. The CDR3 spans 16 residues. The CDR3 DNA reads TGTGCCAGCAGCGTCAGGACAGGGGCGGGCACCGGGGAGCTGTTTTTT. Encoded protein: CASSVRTGAGTGELFF.